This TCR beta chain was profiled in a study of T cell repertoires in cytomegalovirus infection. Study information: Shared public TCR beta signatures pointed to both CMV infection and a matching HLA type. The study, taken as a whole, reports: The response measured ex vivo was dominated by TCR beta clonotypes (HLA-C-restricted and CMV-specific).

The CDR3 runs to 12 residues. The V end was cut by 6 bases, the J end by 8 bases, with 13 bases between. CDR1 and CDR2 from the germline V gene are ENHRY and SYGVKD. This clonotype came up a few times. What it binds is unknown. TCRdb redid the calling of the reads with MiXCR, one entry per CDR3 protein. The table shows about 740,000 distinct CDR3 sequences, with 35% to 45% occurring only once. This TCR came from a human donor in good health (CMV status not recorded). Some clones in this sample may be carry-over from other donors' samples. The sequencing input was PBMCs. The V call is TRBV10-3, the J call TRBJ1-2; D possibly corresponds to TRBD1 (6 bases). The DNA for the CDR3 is TGTGCCATCAGGGGGGCAACTCGGGGCTACACCTTC. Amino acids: CAIRGATRGYTF.